A single sample gave rise to the 22 T cell receptor beta chains below, sequenced in a study of blood T cells in healthy people across ages (dated by TCRdb to the mid-2010s). Library generation was performed with 5' RACE. TCRdb shows the sequencer as Illumina HiSeq 2500. A second PCR of roughly 7 to 11 cycles was performed with a sample-barcoded 5' primer and a J-beta primer mix. TCRdb passed the public sequencing reads through fastp at Q25 and MiXCR, retaining productive beta sequences. When rows share a CDR3 protein, they turn into one entry using the most common DNA and genes. The sample records 700,000 to 950,000 distinct CDR3 sequences, 40% to 45% of which are singletons. 20% of the sample comes from the top ten. Input material: blood. All receptors come from a woman between 55 and 75 years old in good health.

This clonotype was observed at least ten times. The rearrangement uses TRBV29-1 and TRBJ2-7, with TRBD2 matching over 8 bases. This CDR3 region has 14 residues. The V gene end was trimmed by 7 bases and the J gene end by 2 bases; junction bases not matched to a gene: 10. The germline CDR1 and CDR2 sequences are SQVTM and ANQGSEA. CDR3 sequence (DNA): TGCAGCGGCGGCTCCGGGACTAGACCCTACGAGCAGTACTTC. Protein product: CSGGSGTRPYEQYF.

In regard to this clonotype: An end of the junction does not agree with germline; a read error may underlie this. The V gene is TRBV20-1, the J gene TRBJ2-1; 8 bases are shared with TRBD2. The CDR3 has 14 amino acids. Germline V gene sequence: CDR1 DFQATT, CDR2 SNEGSKA (reference sequence). Written as DNA, the CDR3 is TGCAGTGCTAAGGCGGGAGGCTCCCACAATGAGCAGTTCTTC. This encodes CSAKAGGSHNEQFF.

This clonotype was seen repeatedly, ten times or more. The chain is built from TRBV2 and TRBJ2-7, with D maybe TRBD1 (5 bases). This CDR3 region has 15 residues. V lost 6 bases and J lost 2, with 17 bases in between. Germline CDR1 is SNHLY and CDR2 is FYNNEI. The CDR3 loop reads CASSAPLGRAYEQYF. Written as DNA, the CDR3 is TGTGCCAGCAGCGCCCCGTTGGGCAGGGCCTACGAGCAGTACTTC. The whole variable domain, remainder taken from reference TRBV2 and TRBJ2-7, is EPEVTQTPSHQVTQMGQEVILRCVPISNHLYFYWYRQILGQKVEFLVSFYNNEISEKSEIFDDQFSVERPDGSNFTLKIRSTKLEDSAMYFCASSAPLGRAYEQYFGPGTRLTVT.

This clonotype has a handful of counts. The chain combines TRBV6-1 with TRBJ2-7, with TRBD2 as a possible D gene (6 bases). The CDR3 runs to 13 residues. The V end lost 7 bases, the J end lost 3 bases, and 13 bases lay between the germline ends. Germline values: CDR1 MNHNS, CDR2 SASEGT. This CDR3 is CASIPGAHYEQYF. CDR3 nucleotides: TGTGCCAGCATCCCGGGAGCGCACTACGAGCAGTACTTC.

This clonotype showed up just a few times. This rearrangement joins TRBV6-2 or TRBV6-3 to TRBJ2-7; D is perhaps TRBD1 or TRBD2 (5 bases each). CDR3 length equals 16 residues. Germline assignment: CDR1 MNHEY and CDR2 SVGEGT. V lost 4 bases and J lost 7, with 23 bases in between. Written as DNA, the CDR3 is TGTGCCAGCAGTTGGGACGTTACGAAAGCGACCAATGAGCAGTACTTC. Its translation: CASSWDVTKATNEQYF.

The rearrangement joins TRBV6-5 to TRBJ2-1; no reliable D call. V was clipped by 2 bases and J by 4 bases, with 18 bases between them. CDR1 is MNHEY and CDR2 is SVGAGI in the germline V gene. This CDR3 has 17 residues. The CDR3 spells CASSYSPNGGIYNEQFF. CDR3 nucleotide sequence: TGTGCCAGCAGTTACAGTCCTAACGGTGGGATATACAATGAGCAGTTCTTC.

This chain joins TRBV10-3 and TRBJ2-1; 9 bases match TRBD1. J lost 0 bases, V lost 4 bases, and 4 bases had no gene match. Germline CDR1 ENHRY, CDR2 SYGVKD. The CDR3 covers 16 residues. CDR3 sequence (DNA): TGTGCCATCAGTGGGACAGGGGCTAGCTCCTACAATGAGCAGTTCTTC. Translating it yields CAISGTGASSYNEQFF.

The rearrangement links TRBV27 to TRBJ1-2, with TRBD1 as a possible D gene (5 bases). Germline-derived CDR1 and CDR2 are MNHEY and SMNVEV (reference sequence). Trimming removed 5 bases at V and 4 bases at J, with 11 bases between. This CDR3 contains 13 residues. As DNA, the CDR3 is TGTGCCAGCAGTCTGACAGCCTCCTATGGCTACACCTTC. Amino acid sequence: CASSLTASYGYTF.

This sequence joins TRBV20-1 and TRBJ1-2, with 7 bases that match TRBD1. The CDR3 length is 13 residues. With V trimmed by 3 bases and J by 4 bases, 5 bases remained unmatched. Germline lookup yields CDR1 DFQATT and CDR2 SNEGSKA (reference sequence). In DNA form, the CDR3 reads TGCAGTGCTAGTGAAAGGACAGGCTATGGCTACACCTTC. Residues: CSASERTGYGYTF.

The chain links TRBV27 to TRBJ1-5; 8 bases match TRBD1. This CDR3 spans 14 amino acids. The ends lost 6 bases at V and 2 bases at J; junction bases unmatched: 3. Germline CDR1 is MNHEY and CDR2 is SMNVEV (reference sequence). The CDR3 DNA sequence: TGTGCCAGCAGCCCGGACAGGGGCAATCAGCCCCAGCATTTT. Encoded protein: CASSPDRGNQPQHF.

This clonotype was seen only a few times. The rearrangement links TRBV27 to TRBJ2-4, with 8 positions matching TRBD2. Per the germline V gene, CDR1 is MNHEY and CDR2 is SMNVEV (reference sequence). Trimming at V came to 4 bases and at J to 0 bases, leaving 8 bases not matched to a gene. CDR3 length: 17 amino acids. CDR3: CASSWSGGAGAKNIQYF. In DNA form, the CDR3 reads TGTGCCAGCAGTTGGTCCGGGGGGGCGGGAGCCAAAAACATTCAGTACTTC.

This clonotype was observed a handful of times. The chain is built from TRBV12-3 or TRBV12-4 and TRBJ2-2; the D is unclear. V lost 7 bases, J lost 5 bases, and 8 bases lay in between. The CDR3 loop spans 12 amino acids. The CDR3 bases are TGTGCCAGCAATGAGGAGACCGGGGAGCTGTTTTTT. Translated: CASNEETGELFF.

In regard to this clonotype: This may stem from a read error, because a much larger clone lies one nucleotide away. The V and J genes are TRBV12-3 or TRBV12-4 and TRBJ2-7, with D possibly matching TRBD1 (6 bases). There are 13 residues in the CDR3. Trimming cost V 6 bases and J 7 bases, with 16 bases left between them. The chain's CDR3 is CASSKQQGDEQYF. The CDR3 DNA follows: TGTGCCAGCAGCAAGCAACAGGGCGATGAGCAGTACTTC.

The rearrangement joins TRBV3-1 to TRBJ2-7; D uncertain. The CDR3 extends over 16 amino acids. Between the trimmed V and J ends, which lost 4 bases and 1 base, there was a span of 17 bases. Germline-derived CDR1 and CDR2 are LGHDT and YNNKEL (reference sequence). This CDR3 reads CASSLGWVEDSYEQYF. CDR3 nucleotides: TGTGCCAGCAGCCTAGGGTGGGTGGAAGATTCCTACGAGCAGTACTTC.

This sequence joins TRBV5-1 and TRBJ1-5; D is ambiguous. Germline V lookup: CDR1 SGHRS, CDR2 YFSETQ. This CDR3 comprises 13 residues. The V and J ends lost 4 bases and 7 bases respectively, with 12 bases between them. CDR3 in amino acids: CASSQATGQPQHF. In nucleotides, the CDR3 is TGCGCCAGCAGCCAAGCAACCGGCCAGCCCCAGCATTTT. Full variable domain (rest looked up from reference TRBV5-1 and TRBJ1-5): KAGVTQTPRYLIKTRGQQVTLSCSPISGHRSVSWYQQTPGQGLQFLFEYFSETQRNKGNFPGRFSGRQFSNSRSEMNVSTLELGDSALYLCASSQATGQPQHFGDGTRLSIL.

This chain's CDR3 is CASSLSAESTEAFF. DNA for the CDR3: TGTGCCAGCAGCTTATCCGCAGAGAGCACTGAAGCTTTCTTT. The chain joins TRBV7-3 to TRBJ1-1; the D is unclear. CDR1 is SGHTA and CDR2 is FQGTGA in the germline V gene. This CDR3 is built from 14 residues. Trimming left V 2 bases short and J 4 bases short, with 11 bases between.

The chain has TRBV6-2 or TRBV6-3 and TRBJ2-5; possible D gene TRBD1, 5 bases. This CDR3 region has 15 residues. CDR1 MNHEY and CDR2 SVGEGT come from the germline V gene. Trimming removed 4 bases from V and 2 bases from J, with 14 bases in between. The CDR3 sequence is CASSFETVIQETQYF. The CDR3, as DNA: TGTGCCAGCAGTTTCGAGACAGTGATTCAAGAGACCCAGTACTTC.

As concerns this clonotype: At one boundary the junction diverges from the germline segment, which might be a read error. V gene TRBV7-2 combines with J gene TRBJ2-1; tentative D call: TRBD2 (6 bases). The CDR3 is 15 amino acids. Germline lookup yields CDR1 SGHTA and CDR2 FQGNSA. CDR3 nucleotide sequence: TGTGCCGGCAGCAAGCCCGGGACTGCCTACAATGAGCAGTTCTTC. It is translated as CAGSKPGTAYNEQFF.

In this sample, this clonotype turned up a few times. The chain employs TRBV5-1 and TRBJ2-6; D gene ambiguous. From germline, CDR1 is SGHRS and CDR2 YFSETQ. V dropped 3 bases and J dropped 4 bases, with 8 bases sitting between them. CDR3 length: 14 amino acids. The CDR3 bases are TGCGCCAGCAGCTCCCTGCCCGGGGCCAACGTCCTGACTTTC. Its protein product is CASSSLPGANVLTF.

The chain combines TRBV6-1 with TRBJ2-1; TRBD1 agrees at 7 bases. Per the germline V gene, CDR1 is MNHNS and CDR2 is SASEGT. This CDR3 comprises 13 residues. With 7 bases clipped from V and 4 bases from J, the junction kept 4 bases outside the gene matches. DNA of the CDR3: TGTGCCAGCAAGGGACAGCCTTACAATGAGCAGTTCTTC. This gives the protein CASKGQPYNEQFF.

This clonotype was counted only a few times. The chain couples TRBV11-2 to TRBJ2-3; 10 bases fit TRBD2. This CDR3 has 17 amino acids. V lost 5 bases, J lost 2 bases, and 10 bases stayed unmatched. Per germline, CDR1 SGHAT and CDR2 FQNNGV. The CDR3, as DNA: TGTGCCAGCAGCCCCGGATGGCTAGCGGGGGACACAGATACGCAGTATTTT. It is translated as CASSPGWLAGDTDTQYF.

This clonotype was seen ten or more times. The gene calls are TRBV29-1 and TRBJ1-2; possibly TRBD1 for D (6 bases). The CDR3 consists of 14 residues. V was cut by 1 base and J by 5 bases, with 14 bases left in between. The germline V gene encodes CDR1 SQVTM and CDR2 ANQGSEA. The CDR3 nucleotides read TGCAGCGTTGAAGGGGCAGGGGCCCCTTATGGCTACACCTTC. This encodes CSVEGAGAPYGYTF.